This T cell receptor (beta chain) was retrieved from a study of cytomegalovirus exposure and HLA in healthy donors (dated by TCRdb to 2015 to 2018). Describing the broader study: In an earlier analysis of around 540 of the donors, 250 to 350 Gb of sequence data and approximately 120 million unique TCR beta sequences from 180 million or so T cells were reported. Both class I and class II loci were covered by HLA typing, at four-digit resolution. Rather than drawing on any new phenotypic data, the later analysis identified candidate immune exposures from TCR beta sequences and the way those sequences occurred across donors. The aim of the study was to test whether cataloging public T cell receptors could identify signatures of past pathogen exposure. Among the roughly 410 genotyped donors, about 85% belonged to the genetic ancestry cluster associated with self-reported Caucasian donors. Because of strong linkage in the cohort, five DR-DQ haplotypes were treated as single units for association and clustering. An early release that covered roughly 600 HLA-typed donors contained approximately 300 gigabases of sequencing data and some 87 million unique TCR sequences. A later genetic analysis took genome-wide SNP genotypes for about three fifths of the roughly 670 donors and used that subset as a discovery cohort. A separate validation cohort of roughly 130 different subjects was used in addition to the 666-subject first cohort. On average, 235,054 unique TCR beta nucleotide sequences were sequenced per donor among 350 to 400 genotyped donors of the cohort, with 15% to 20% of those sequences being non-productive. Alongside the repertoire data, information on donor age, sex, ethnicity and CMV serostatus was compiled. An earlier analysis of 500 to 750 of the donors applied high-throughput TCR beta sequencing to assess whether each TCR beta V gene segment acted as functional or pseudogenic. The number of typed donors differed by locus: 629-630 for A, B, C, DRB1 and DQB1; 522 for DQA1; around 580 for DPA1; and 450 to 480 for DPB1. To predict cytomegalovirus infection status, the study brought together high-throughput TCR immunosequencing, statistical association of individual TCRs with disease status, and machine learning. A later analysis re-examined previously published TCR beta repertoires from 500 to 700 donors and added high-resolution HLA genotyping to investigate patterns of TCR occurrence. The study profiled the T cell repertoires of 500 to 800 subjects by immunosequencing and related them to cytomegalovirus serostatus. Every repertoire in the discovery cohort had been generated on one and the same sequencing platform.

The cohort comprised 710 or so healthy bone marrow donors. At the time of sampling, all cohort members were nominally healthy, though unrecorded immune exposures were likely present. The donor was CMV seronegative and was included in the group of approximately 350 seronegative cohort members. Each donor provided a peripheral blood sample, and peripheral blood mononuclear cells were used for TCR beta sequencing. The Qiagen DNeasy Blood Extraction Kit was used to extract genomic DNA from the blood cell samples. Library preparation was by the immunoSEQ multiplex PCR assay. A mixture of 60 forward primers for TCR Vbeta segments and 13 reverse primers for TCR Jbeta segments was used in the multiplex PCR. The CDR3 region of rearranged TCR beta genes was amplified from genomic DNA by a multiplex PCR assay. The amplified TCR beta libraries were sequenced on the Illumina HiSeq System as 87-base-pair reads. The study's own analysis went as follows. In a later analysis, 70 million to 95 million unique TCR beta chains were counted across the 500 to 700 repertoires, and roughly 11 million of these chains were shared by at least two donors. To remove PCR and sequencing errors, raw reads were error-corrected and collapsed into unique sequences using a nearest-neighbor algorithm that merged closely related sequences. To assign V, D and J gene segments, CDR3 sequences were aligned to IMGT reference sequences. For a sequence to be retained, a match of at least six nucleotides was required to both a V gene segment and a J gene segment. A rearrangement was called productive if the CDR3 had no stop codons and remained in frame with V and J, and every other rearrangement was called non-productive. CDR3 was defined by IMGT convention, running from the second conserved V-encoded cysteine to the conserved J-encoded phenylalanine. In an earlier analysis of around 600 of the donors, sequences lacking an unambiguous match to a single V gene segment were excluded. In an earlier analysis of around 590 of the donors, a V segment was called functional when productive rearrangements were above 56.7%, and segregating when the standard deviation between donors exceeded 5%. To diagnose cytomegalovirus status from the catalog of TCR beta chain sequences, a statistical classification framework was built. In a later analysis, V and J genes were assigned by comparing TCR nucleotide sequences against IMGT/GENE-DB human TR gene sequences. In a later analysis, CDR3 sequences and most-parsimonious VDJ recombination scenarios were assigned using the TCRdist pipeline. In a later analysis, each TCR beta chain was defined by its CDR3 amino acid sequence together with its V-gene family, and reads without a unique V-gene family were excluded. In a later analysis, 450 to 600 highly shared, low-generation-probability nucleotide sequences were removed to address suspected cross-contamination and a sequencing artifact. In a later analysis, a clonal expansion index for each public chain was calculated from normalized within-repertoire ranks of inferred template counts. A later analysis computed generation probabilities with a VDJ recombination model fitted to out-of-frame rearrangements, and checked the results against IGoR. In a later analysis, TCR-TCR, TCR-HLA and TCR-CMV co-occurrence was scored with hypergeometric tests, and a repertoire-size bias correction was applied to TCR pairs. In a later analysis, false discovery rates were estimated by permuting HLA or CMV assignments 20 times. In a later analysis, co-occurring TCRs were grouped using DBSCAN, with TCRdist sequence similarity added in when clustering inside HLA-allele-positive subsets. Repertoires with fewer than 30,000 or more than 120,000 public chains, plus five repertoires with anomalous nucleotide sharing, were excluded from co-occurrence clustering. TCRdb obtained this table from immuneACCESS and retained in-frame rearrangements with V and J assigned. These tables miss some clones; where compared with another copy, unresolved V genes account for less than half of the shortfall, and the remainder is unexplained. That table gives V, J and clone size, and the DNA gave D and trimming. This sample comprises about 180,000 clones, 70% to 80% of them detected only once. Roughly 2.8% of the sample goes to the ten largest clones.

The germline V gene encodes CDR1 MNHEY and CDR2 SMNVEV (reference sequence). The V and J ends are trimmed by 5 bases and 4 bases, leaving 17 bases between them. The CDR3 contains 15 residues, cysteine and phenylalanine counted. The DNA shown is the 45-base CDR3, in frame from base 1. The research as a whole found: Broadly in line with IMGT annotations, most TCR beta V segments showed up in productive rearrangements about 87% or about 30% of the time in an earlier analysis of some 590 of the donors. Strong co-occurrence of HLA alleles, especially DR and DQ, made assigning TCR associations to individual alleles difficult. A total of fewer than 200 TCR beta chains were listed by the study as associated with cytomegalovirus. Because HLA typing was missing for some donors at each locus, association tests included only the typed subset. In a later analysis, around 15,000 TCR beta sequences were associated with specific HLA alleles at a false discovery rate of 0.05. A later analysis found that HLA-associated TCR beta chains were more clonally expanded and had lower generation probabilities than equally common non-associated chains. Some IMGT-functional V segments, including TRBV6-2 and TRBV6-3, could not be told apart with the 87-base-pair reads, so those segments were excluded. A later genetic analysis associated a missense DCLRE1C variant with V-gene and J-gene trimming of TCR beta chains, and an independent cohort replicated the association. In a later analysis, most CMV-associated TCR beta chains were found to appear HLA-restricted, with HLA associations seemingly driven largely by CMV exposure. The earlier analysis of about 600 of the donors excluded seventeen rarely observed V segments, including chromosome 9 orphons, because counts were too low. A further reported finding was that TCR beta sequences accurately predicted the HLA-A and HLA-B alleles for most subjects in the first cohort. While some public TCRs were present in many individuals, most TCR sequences turned up only very rarely across donors. CMV serostatus was the only immune exposure information available for the cohort. Linkage disequilibrium might explain the correlated functional status among segregating V segments, but an unknown experimental factor could not be ruled out. The authors suggested that the approach could potentially be generalized to other disease states and immunological phenotypes. In this cohort, only TCR beta chains were sequenced, and detectable features were limited by the absence of alpha or paired-chain data. In a later analysis, the rate of TCR association differed among HLA loci, with DRB1 alleles having the most associated TCRs and HLA-C alleles having the fewest. The classifier was reported to diagnose cytomegalovirus status with high specificity and sensitivity in both the original and validation cohorts. Roughly uniform sequencing depth across donors was assumed in presence/absence analyses, although this assumption may not hold. According to a later genetic analysis, donors in an Asian-associated ancestry cluster had fewer N-insertions in productive TCRs than the approximately 650-donor mean. In vitro tests confirmed that a few of the cytomegalovirus-associated TCR beta chains recognize cytomegalovirus antigens. A cluster of highly shared sequence variants was judged likely to be a technical artifact of the sequencing pipeline. Several of the top co-occurrence clusters appeared to be linked to parvovirus B19, influenza, CMV and Epstein-Barr virus, according to a later analysis.

Comments on this clone: It lacks a known antigen. No base quality information exists; no much larger clone differs at one position.

The specimen was PBMCs. The clonotype comes from a male donor in good health and CMV-seronegative. The V gene is TRBV27 and the J gene is TRBJ1-1; TRBD1 is possibly the D segment (6 matching bases). The nucleotide sequence reads TGTGCCAGCAGTGAATACTCAGGGGCCGGCACTGAAGCTTTCTTT. Its product reads: CASSEYSGAGTEAFF.